These T cell receptor beta chains were read from a single sample in a study of identical twins. TCRdb fed the 5' RACE reads into MiXCR, producing one record per CDR3 protein. The table lists roughly 710,000 distinct CDR3 sequences, less than 7% of them singletons, with about 1.8% in the top ten. Sequenced: naive T cells sorted from blood. The receptors here all came from a man aged 18 to 29 in good health. CDR3s include the opening cysteine and the closing phenylalanine or tryptophan. Clone size is given for some rows only: seen once, a few or many times, or a class if the clone is expanded.

j_call v_call clone_size cdr3_aa
TRBJ1-2 TRBV15 . CATSRDRVDAYGYTF
TRBJ1-2 TRBV12-5 many CASGGSGTHGYTF
TRBJ1-2 TRBV12-3/TRBV12-4 few CASTRSVGGYTF
TRBJ1-3 TRBV4-2 . CASSQDRGSGGNTIYF
TRBJ2-1 TRBV20-1 many CSASSSSGLSYNEQFF
TRBJ2-1 TRBV20-1 many CSATQLAGLYNEQFF
TRBJ2-3 TRBV23-1 . CASMGTVCSTDTQYF
TRBJ2-3 TRBV5-1 many CASSLQAASTDTQYF
TRBJ2-5 TRBV20-1 many CSASKGFGETQYF
TRBJ2-3 TRBV5-1 . CASSPREGIVDTQYF
TRBJ2-4 TRBV5-6 few CASSLAVSPNIQYF
TRBJ2-1 TRBV10-3 many CAIGTTSGRADEQFF
TRBJ2-1 TRBV27 many CASSLQGLIGGEQFF
TRBJ1-3 TRBV12-3/TRBV12-4 few CASRQTSYSGNTIYF
TRBJ2-4 TRBV5-1 many CASSSGTLGNIQYF
TRBJ2-7 TRBV3-1 . CASSHRGGRYEQYF
TRBJ1-1 TRBV7-9 many CASSLEGLEAFF
TRBJ2-7 TRBV20-1 many CSARVWRGPTYEQYF
TRBJ1-5 TRBV20-1 . CSATPGRGNQPQHF
TRBJ2-1 TRBV6-5 . CASSYTSGRAISYNEQFF
TRBJ2-2 TRBV11-2 . CASSLGLAWTGELFF
TRBJ2-4 TRBV18 . CASSPGKNIQYF
TRBJ2-7 TRBV4-3 few CASSENRGPYEQYF
TRBJ1-2 TRBV14 few CASSQAPAGHIYGYTF
TRBJ2-3 TRBV6-1 . CASSERGWSSTDTQYF
TRBJ1-2 TRBV19 . CASRVTGELFGYTF
TRBJ1-1 TRBV29-1 . CSVEKGHLNTEAFF
TRBJ1-5 TRBV20-1 few CSARTRLNQPQHF
TRBJ1-1 TRBV14 many CASSQEEGRRAEAFF
TRBJ1-4 TRBV20-1 few CSAPKEAHEKLFF
TRBJ2-3 TRBV4-2 few CASKRGVVTDTQYF
TRBJ1-6 TRBV4-1 . CASSRDRQGNGSPLHF
TRBJ2-2 TRBV12-3/TRBV12-4 many CASSLDISGTNTGELFF
TRBJ2-3 TRBV4-3 many CASSQARPDTQYF
TRBJ2-2 TRBV11-2 . CASSRGHDTGELFF
TRBJ2-7 TRBV6-2/TRBV6-3 many CASRGQALYEQYF
TRBJ2-2 TRBV30 few CAWTMDTGELFF
TRBJ2-1 TRBV6-5 many CASRSGTLGPFF
TRBJ2-5 TRBV5-1 few CASSFQTGLQETQYF
TRBJ1-6 TRBV24-1 many CATSDSFGSPLHF
TRBJ2-7 TRBV11-1 many CASSETGTSLPGTSSYEQYF
TRBJ1-1 TRBV5-5 . CARQRGLNTEAFF
TRBJ2-1 TRBV7-2 few CASGPGAGRNEQFF
TRBJ1-2 TRBV10-3 many CAISEPDRGHHGYTF
TRBJ2-5 TRBV6-1 few CASSAGTAQETQYF
TRBJ2-7 TRBV15 . CATSSLIAGGPKDEQYF
TRBJ1-2 TRBV11-2 few CASSLGTARGYTF
TRBJ2-7 TRBV29-1 . CSVAGGLAGSQAGEQYF
TRBJ2-2 TRBV7-6 few CASSLVAGRGKTGELFF
TRBJ2-6 TRBV29-1 many CSVERAGANVLTF
TRBJ2-5 TRBV27 few CASSPWGGTKATQYF
TRBJ2-2 TRBV5-1 many CASSTGLAGTGELFF
TRBJ2-1 TRBV7-8 many CASSSPTSGRAKRYNEQFF